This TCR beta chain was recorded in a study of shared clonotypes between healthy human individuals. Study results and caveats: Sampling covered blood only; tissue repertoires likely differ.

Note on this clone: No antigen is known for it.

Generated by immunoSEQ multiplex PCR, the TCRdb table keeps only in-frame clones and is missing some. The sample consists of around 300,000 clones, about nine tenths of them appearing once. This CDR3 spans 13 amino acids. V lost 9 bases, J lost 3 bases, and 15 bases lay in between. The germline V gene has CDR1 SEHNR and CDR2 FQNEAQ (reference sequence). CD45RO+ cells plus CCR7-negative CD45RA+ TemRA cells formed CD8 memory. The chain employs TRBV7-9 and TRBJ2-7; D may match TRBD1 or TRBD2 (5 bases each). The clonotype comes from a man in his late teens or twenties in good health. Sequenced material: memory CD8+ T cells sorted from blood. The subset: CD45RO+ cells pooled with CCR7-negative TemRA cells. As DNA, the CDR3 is TGTGCCAGTCAGGGAGACGGCTACTACGAGCAGTACTTC. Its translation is CASQGDGYYEQYF. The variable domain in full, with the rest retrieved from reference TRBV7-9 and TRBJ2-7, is DTGVSQNPRHKITKRGQNVTFRCDPISEHNRLYWYRQTLGQGPEFLTYFQNEAQLEKSRLLSDRFSAERPKGSFSTLEIQRTEQGDSAMYLCASQGDGYYEQYFGPGTRLTVT.